This T cell receptor beta chain derives from a study of shared clonotypes between healthy human individuals. Broader study findings: Some clonotypes were shared by all four sorted-subset donors, while others were not shared. The non-shared ones had lower generation probabilities than the shared ones.

V was clipped by 1 base and J by 3 bases; unmatched bases: 4. There are 15 residues in the CDR3. CDR1 KGHSH and CDR2 LQKENI come from the germline V gene. TCRdb keeps only in-frame clones here, not all; method: immunoSEQ multiplex PCR. The sample holds about 610,000 clones, 97% seen once. With respect to this clone: The target antigen is unknown.

Sequencing was done on a sample of naive CD4+ T cells sorted from blood. The subset here: CD45RA+ positively selected. This sequence joins TRBV18 and TRBJ2-3; 7 positions match TRBD2. The origin of this receptor is a woman in her thirties in good health. The CDR3 sequence: CASSPRRLATDTQYF. The CDR3, as DNA: TGTGCCAGCTCACCACGACGACTAGCAACAGATACGCAGTATTTT.